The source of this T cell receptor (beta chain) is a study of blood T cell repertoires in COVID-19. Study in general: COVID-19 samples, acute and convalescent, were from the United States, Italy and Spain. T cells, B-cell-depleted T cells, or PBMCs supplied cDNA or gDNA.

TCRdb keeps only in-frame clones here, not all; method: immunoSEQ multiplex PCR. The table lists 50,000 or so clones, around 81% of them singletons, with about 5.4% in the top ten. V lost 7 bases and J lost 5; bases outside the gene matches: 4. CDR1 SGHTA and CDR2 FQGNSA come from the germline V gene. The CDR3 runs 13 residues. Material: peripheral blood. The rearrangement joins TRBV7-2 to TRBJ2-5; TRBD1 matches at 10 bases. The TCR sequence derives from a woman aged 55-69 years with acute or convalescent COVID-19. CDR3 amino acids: CASTPDRGETQYF. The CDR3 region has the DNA TGTGCCAGCACCCCGGACAGGGGGGAGACCCAGTACTTC.